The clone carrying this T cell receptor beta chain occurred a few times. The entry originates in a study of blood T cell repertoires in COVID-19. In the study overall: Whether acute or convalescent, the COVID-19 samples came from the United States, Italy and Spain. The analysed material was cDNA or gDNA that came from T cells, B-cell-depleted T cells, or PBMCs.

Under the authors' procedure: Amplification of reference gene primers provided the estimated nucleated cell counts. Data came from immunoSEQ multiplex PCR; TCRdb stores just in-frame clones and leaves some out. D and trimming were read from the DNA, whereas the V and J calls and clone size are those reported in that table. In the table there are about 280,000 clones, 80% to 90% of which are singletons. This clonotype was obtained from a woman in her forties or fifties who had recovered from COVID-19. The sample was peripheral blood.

Here the CDR3 DNA reads TGCGCCAGCAGCGAACCGGACAGGGGGCGGCTATACGAGCAGTACTTC. Protein sequence: CASSEPDRGRLYEQYF. This rearrangement joins TRBV10-1 to TRBJ2-7; 11 nucleotides agree with TRBD1. There are 16 residues in the CDR3. The V segment lost 6 bases and the J segment 4 bases; nucleotides outside the gene matches: 11. CDR1 WNHNN and CDR2 SYGVQD come from the germline V gene (reference sequence).